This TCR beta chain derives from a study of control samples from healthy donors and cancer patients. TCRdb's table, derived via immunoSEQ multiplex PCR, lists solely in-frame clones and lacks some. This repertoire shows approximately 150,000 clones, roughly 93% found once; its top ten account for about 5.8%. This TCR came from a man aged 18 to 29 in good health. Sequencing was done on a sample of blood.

In DNA, the CDR3 is TGTGCCAGTAGCGACAGGGCGGGAGGGAATTCACCCCTCCACTTT. Translated, it gives CASSDRAGGNSPLHF. This rearrangement joins TRBV19 to TRBJ1-6, with 7 bases identical to TRBD1. The CDR3 loop spans 15 amino acids. Trimming took 6 bases from V and 7 from J; bases not matched to a gene: 9. Germline CDR1 reads LNHDA; CDR2 reads SQIVND (reference sequence).